The 29 T cell receptor beta chains reported below all come from one sample, sequenced in a study of control samples from healthy donors and cancer patients. This table comes from immunoSEQ multiplex PCR, and its TCRdb copy is limited to in-frame clones, with some not included. Of 95,000 to 100,000 clones in the sample, 85% to 90% were seen once. Sample: blood. The source of these receptors is a man aged 25 to 45 in good health.

This clone has more than one count but fewer than ten. The chain is built from TRBV5-1 and TRBJ2-1; the D gene is possibly TRBD2 (7 bases). CDR1 SGHRS and CDR2 YFSETQ come from the germline V gene. The CDR3 length is 17 residues. Trimming cost V 2 bases and J 7 bases, with 22 bases left between them. The CDR3 loop is CASSFGAGLTRGNEQFF. CDR3 nucleotide sequence: TGCGCCAGCAGCTTCGGTGCGGGACTAACAAGGGGGAATGAGCAGTTCTTC.

This chain links TRBV6-5 with TRBJ1-5, with 10 bases aligning to TRBD1. The CDR3 contains 14 residues. Trimming took 6 bases from V and 8 from J; bases not matched to a gene: 7. Germline lookup yields CDR1 MNHEY and CDR2 SVGAGI. CDR3 amino acids: CASRTGQGIKPQHF. The CDR3, as DNA: TGTGCCAGCAGGACGGGACAGGGGATAAAGCCCCAGCATTTT.

The chain recombines TRBV6-5 with TRBJ1-2, with 12 bases lining up with TRBD1. The CDR3 extends over 15 amino acids. Germline lookup yields CDR1 MNHEY and CDR2 SVGAGI. The trim removed 0 bases at V and 7 bases at J, leaving 3 bases unmatched. In DNA form, the CDR3 reads TGTGCCAGCAGTTACTCGGGACAGGGGGCGTTTGGCTACACCTTC. Its protein product is CASSYSGQGAFGYTF.

J is TRBJ2-7 and V is TRBV6-6, with D unresolved. Germline V CDR1 and CDR2: MNHNY, SVGAGI (reference sequence). The CDR3 spans 14 residues. Trimming stripped 5 bases from V and 2 bases from J, with 13 bases between. Written as DNA, the CDR3 is TGTGCCAGCAGTAGAACGGACGACCCCTACGAGCAGTACTTC. Its protein product is CASSRTDDPYEQYF.

The chain carries TRBV4-2 and TRBJ1-2; D remains ambiguous. Deletions cut 1 base from V and 5 bases from J, with 8 bases between. Germline CDR1 LGHNA, CDR2 YNFKEQ. The length of the CDR3 is 13 residues. DNA of the CDR3: TGTGCCAGCAGCCAAGGCGGGGTTTATGGCTACACCTTC. Its protein product is CASSQGGVYGYTF.

The chain is built from TRBV7-2 and TRBJ2-3, with TRBD2 matching 11 bases. The CDR3 runs to 18 residues. The germline V gene encodes CDR1 SGHTA and CDR2 FQGNSA. The junction had 15 bases not matched to a gene; V was cut back by 5 bases and J by 5 bases. The CDR3 DNA sequence: TGTGCCAGCAGCCCACAGCCCGGTAGCGGGAGGGGGATAGATACGCAGTATTTT. Translation gives CASSPQPGSGRGIDTQYF.

The V call is TRBV19, the J call TRBJ1-6; D is perhaps TRBD1 (6 bases). CDR1 LNHDA and CDR2 SQIVND come from the germline V gene (reference sequence). Trimming took 7 bases from V and 6 from J, leaving 16 bases between them. The CDR3 has 15 amino acids. The CDR3 DNA sequence: TGTGCCAGTACTACAGGGAAAAGGCCTAATTCACCCCTCCACTTT. It is translated as CASTTGKRPNSPLHF. Full variable domain (missing parts from reference TRBV19 and TRBJ1-6): DGGITQSPKYLFRKEGQNVTLSCEQNLNHDAMYWYRQDPGQGLRLIYYSQIVNDFQKGDIAEGYSVSREKKESFPLTVTSAQKNPTAFYLCASTTGKRPNSPLHFGNGTRLTVT.

The genes are TRBV28 and TRBJ1-1; 8 bases align to TRBD1. The germline V gene has CDR1 MDHEN and CDR2 SYDVKM. The CDR3 loop spans 16 amino acids. Losses at the gene ends were 7 bases for V and 1 base for J; bases not matched to a gene: 11. The CDR3 loop reads CASTLQGALRNTEAFF. CDR3 in DNA: TGTGCCAGCACCCTGCAGGGGGCGCTTCGGAACACTGAAGCTTTCTTT. Full variable domain (rest looked up from reference TRBV28 and TRBJ1-1): DVKVTQSSRYLVKRTGEKVFLECVQDMDHENMFWYRQDPGLGLRLIYFSYDVKMKEKGDIPEGYSVSREKKERFSLILESASTNQTSMYLCASTLQGALRNTEAFFGQGTRLTVV.

The chain couples TRBV6-5 to TRBJ1-5; D gene uncertain. Germline lookup yields CDR1 MNHEY and CDR2 SVGAGI. This CDR3 spans 15 amino acids. Trimming cost V 0 bases and J 0 bases, with 6 bases left between them. CDR3 sequence reads: CASSYSPASNQPQHF. The DNA for the CDR3 is TGTGCCAGCAGTTACTCGCCGGCTAGCAATCAGCCCCAGCATTTT.

This chain connects TRBV5-6 to TRBJ1-1; 9 bases fit TRBD1. The CDR3 is 14 residues long. The V and J ends lost 4 bases and 4 bases, in that order; junction bases with no gene match: 5. Germline CDR1 and CDR2: SGHDT and YYEEEE. The CDR3 region is CASSSNRGRTEAFF. For the CDR3, the DNA is TGTGCCAGCAGCAGCAACAGGGGGCGCACTGAAGCTTTCTTT. The variable domain in full, completed from reference TRBV5-6 and TRBJ1-1, reads DAGVTQSPTHLIKTRGQQVTLRCSPKSGHDTVSWYQQALGQGPQFIFQYYEEEERQRGNFPDRFSGHQFPNYSSELNVNALLLGDSALYLCASSSNRGRTEAFFGQGTRLTVV.

This chain links TRBV7-6 with TRBJ2-7, with D unclear. Germline values: CDR1 SGHVS, CDR2 FNYEAQ. V shed 5 bases and J shed 0 bases, with 11 bases lying between them. The CDR3 has 14 residues. The CDR3 region is CASSPLGSSYEQYV. The CDR3 DNA follows: TGTGCCAGCAGCCCCCTGGGTAGCTCCTACGAGCAGTACGTC.

The chain couples TRBV5-1 to TRBJ2-2, with 10 nucleotides matching TRBD2. The length of the CDR3 is 15 residues. CDR1 and CDR2 from the germline V gene are SGHRS and YFSETQ. Trimming cost V 3 bases and J 7 bases; bases outside gene matches: 6. CDR3 nucleotide sequence: TGCGCCAGCAGCTCCCTAGCGGGAGCTAACGGGGAGCTGTTTTTT. This translates into CASSSLAGANGELFF.

The chain couples TRBV30 to TRBJ1-1, with D unclear. V was cut by 1 base and J by 0 bases, with 9 bases left in between. This CDR3 is 14 amino acids long. CDR1 GTSNPN and CDR2 SVGIG come from the germline V gene (reference sequence). The chain's CDR3 is CAWSDGLMNTEAFF. The DNA for the CDR3 is TGTGCCTGGAGTGACGGACTCATGAACACTGAAGCTTTCTTT. The entire variable domain, with the rest obtained from reference TRBV30 and TRBJ1-1, is as follows: SQTIHQWPATLVQPVGSPLSLECTVEGTSNPNLYWYRQAAGRGLQLLFYSVGIGQISSEVPQNLSASRPQDRQFILSSKKLLLSDSGFYLCAWSDGLMNTEAFFGQGTRLTVV.

The chain links TRBV6-6 to TRBJ2-7; TRBD1 agrees at 10 bases. Unmatched junction bases numbered 12, after V lost 11 bases and J lost 5 bases. Germline loops: CDR1 MNHNY, CDR2 SVGAGI (reference sequence). The length of the CDR3 is 14 residues. CDR3 region: CAGTRGTGDHEQYF. The CDR3 nucleotides are TGTGCCGGCACTCGCGGGACAGGGGACCACGAGCAGTACTTC.

The chain recombines TRBV7-2 with TRBJ2-3, with TRBD2 as a possible D gene (6 bases). Looked up from germline, CDR1 is SGHTA and CDR2 is FQGNSA. The CDR3 contains 14 residues. V dropped 5 bases and J dropped 5 bases, with 14 bases sitting between them. The CDR3 nucleotides read TGTGCCAGCAGCGGGTGGACGGGGGTAGATACGCAGTATTTT. It specifies CASSGWTGVDTQYF.

This clone was counted a single time. This chain joins TRBV11-2 and TRBJ1-2; no definite D call. CDR1 and CDR2 (germline): SGHAT, FQNNGV. The CDR3 is 14 residues long. V was cut by 0 bases and J by 2 bases, with 7 bases left in between. The DNA of the CDR3 is TGTGCCAGCAGCTTAGACGCAGGAAACTATGGCTACACCTTC. Amino acid sequence: CASSLDAGNYGYTF.

This clone was found once. This chain joins TRBV7-2 and TRBJ1-3; no clear D. The ends were cut back, 2 bases at V and 0 bases at J, with 11 bases in the middle. The length of the CDR3 is 16 residues. The germline V gene has CDR1 SGHTA and CDR2 FQGNSA. In DNA, the CDR3 is TGTGCCAGCAGCTTATCCCCGACTTCCTCTGGAAACACCATATATTTT. Its translation is CASSLSPTSSGNTIYF.

This CDR3 is CASSSKDRYSNQPQHF. The CDR3 nucleotides are TGTGCCAGCAGTTCCAAAGACAGGTACAGCAATCAGCCCCAGCATTTT. The rearrangement links TRBV27 to TRBJ1-5; TRBD1 is a possible D gene (6 bases). Germline CDR1 MNHEY, CDR2 SMNVEV (reference sequence). Trimming removed 4 bases from V and 1 base from J, with 14 bases in between. The length of the CDR3 is 16 residues.

The chain recombines TRBV5-1 with TRBJ1-1; weak D call: TRBD1 (6 bases). V gave up 9 bases and J gave up 0 bases, with 15 bases separating them. The CDR3 extends over 14 amino acids. Germline-derived CDR1 and CDR2 are SGHRS and YFSETQ. For the CDR3, the DNA is TGCGCCATTCCCCGGGGGCGCCTGAACACTGAAGCTTTCTTT. Translated: CAIPRGRLNTEAFF.

V gene TRBV27 combines with J gene TRBJ2-2; perhaps TRBD1 as D (6 bases). The V gene lost 7 bases and the J gene lost 2 bases, with 14 bases spanning the gap. CDR3 size: 15 residues. Germline-derived CDR1 and CDR2 are MNHEY and SMNVEV (reference sequence). The CDR3 coding sequence is TGTGCCAGCAAAGGGGGAGCAATAAACACCGGGGAGCTGTTTTTT. This sequence encodes CASKGGAINTGELFF.

This chain joins TRBV5-6 and TRBJ1-1, with TRBD1 as a possible D gene (6 bases). Per germline, CDR1 SGHDT and CDR2 YYEEEE. The CDR3 runs 14 residues. V was pared by 2 bases and J by 4 bases, with 12 bases between. The DNA for the CDR3 is TGTGCCAGCAGCTTTAGGGCCAGGGGCACTGAAGCTTTCTTT. Its translation is CASSFRARGTEAFF.

The chain combines TRBV7-2 with TRBJ2-5; TRBD2 aligns across 15 bases. From germline, CDR1 is SGHTA and CDR2 FQGNSA. V lost 6 bases, J lost 6 bases, and 5 bases stayed unmatched. This CDR3 comprises 15 residues. In nucleotides, the CDR3 is TGTGCCAGCAGGGGGACTAGCGGGGGGCGACAGACCCAGTACTTC. As protein: CASRGTSGGRQTQYF. Complete variable domain (other parts from reference TRBV7-2 and TRBJ2-5): GAGVSQSPSNKVTEKGKDVELRCDPISGHTALYWYRQSLGQGLEFLIYFQGNSAPDKSGLPSDRFSAERTGGSVSTLTIQRTQQEDSAVYLCASRGTSGGRQTQYFGPGTRLLVL.

This chain uses TRBV5-1 with TRBJ2-3, with TRBD2 identical over 8 bases. Germline lookup yields CDR1 SGHRS and CDR2 YFSETQ. J was trimmed by 4 bases and V by 6 bases; bases with no gene match: 10. The CDR3 loop spans 15 amino acids. This CDR3 reads CASTPKGLGADTQYF. CDR3 sequence (DNA): TGCGCCAGCACTCCTAAGGGACTAGGGGCAGATACGCAGTATTTT.

The chain links TRBV6-2 or TRBV6-3 to TRBJ1-1, with 11 bases fitting TRBD1. The CDR3 totals 15 residues. J gave up 5 bases and V 2 bases, and 4 bases lay outside the gene matches. The germline CDR1 and CDR2 sequences are MNHEY and SVGEGT. CDR3 sequence: CASSYGTGGWTEAFF. The CDR3 coding sequence is TGTGCCAGCAGTTACGGGACAGGGGGGTGGACTGAAGCTTTCTTT.

This chain joins TRBV3-1 (or the pseudogene TRBV3-2) and TRBJ2-5, with 11 nucleotides matching TRBD2. Germline trimming cut 4 bases from V and 5 bases from J; bases unmatched to any gene: 6. The V gene's germline CDR1 is LGHDT and CDR2 YNNKEL (reference sequence). The CDR3 extends over 15 amino acids. CDR3 nucleotides: TGTGCCAGCAGCCCCTTGATAGCGGGAGGGGAGACCCAGTACTTC. It yields the protein CASSPLIAGGETQYF.

The chain couples TRBV12-1 to TRBJ1-5. TRBV12-1 is a listed pseudogene. The CDR3 extends over 15 amino acids. CDR3 bases: TGTGCCAGCAGCTTTAGAGGTGTTAGCAATCAGCCCCAGCATTTT. Translating it yields CASSFRGVSNQPQHF.

The rearrangement links TRBV27 to TRBJ1-1; no reliable D call. The CDR3 runs to 16 residues. Trimming removed 5 bases from V and 0 bases from J, with 16 bases in between. The germline V gene has CDR1 MNHEY and CDR2 SMNVEV (reference sequence). The CDR3 region is CASSTRSGQLNTEAFF. CDR3 coding DNA: TGTGCCAGCAGTACTCGATCTGGGCAGTTGAACACTGAAGCTTTCTTT.

CDR3 loop: CASSFRWGEAAFF. The CDR3 DNA sequence: TGTGCCAGCAGTTTTCGATGGGGTGAGGCAGCTTTCTTT. This sequence joins TRBV12-3 or TRBV12-4 and TRBJ1-1; D gene uncertain. V lost 3 bases, J lost 10 bases, and 15 bases lay in between. The CDR3 contains 13 residues.

V gene TRBV14 combines with J gene TRBJ2-4; D call uncertain. The germline CDR1 and CDR2 sequences are SGHDN and FVKESK. This CDR3 has 14 residues. Between the trimmed V and J ends, which lost 0 bases and 0 bases, there was a span of 3 bases. CDR3 region: CASSQELAKNIQYF. The CDR3 nucleotides are TGTGCCAGCAGCCAAGAACTAGCCAAAAACATTCAGTACTTC.